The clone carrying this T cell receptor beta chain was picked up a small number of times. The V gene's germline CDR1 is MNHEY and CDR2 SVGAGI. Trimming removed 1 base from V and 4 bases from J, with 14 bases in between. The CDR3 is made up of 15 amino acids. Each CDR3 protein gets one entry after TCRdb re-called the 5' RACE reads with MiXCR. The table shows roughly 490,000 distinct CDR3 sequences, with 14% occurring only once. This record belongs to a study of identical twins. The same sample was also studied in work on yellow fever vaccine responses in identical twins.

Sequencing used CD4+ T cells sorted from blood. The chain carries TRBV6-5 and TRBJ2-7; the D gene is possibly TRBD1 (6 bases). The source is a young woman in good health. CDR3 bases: TGTGCCAGCAGTTACTTCGGGCAGGGGACGTACGAGCAGTACTTC. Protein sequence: CASSYFGQGTYEQYF.